This T cell receptor (beta chain) emerged from a study of blood T cells in healthy people across ages. Whole-study results and caveats: Donors of long life had a larger count of naive CD4+ cells and greater diversity than aged donors.

The authors ran a second PCR of roughly 6 to 11 cycles using a sample-barcoded 5' primer and a J-beta primer mix. All cDNA molecules were each tagged by a template-switch adaptor with 12 random nucleotides. TCRdb re-called the 5' RACE reads through MiXCR, storing one row per CDR3 protein. Of some 690,000 distinct CDR3 sequences listed, about a fifth are singletons. The CDR3 has 11 residues. V was pared by 2 bases and J by 10 bases, with 6 bases between. Germline loops: CDR1 SGHDN, CDR2 FVKESK. This clonotype appeared many times. Its antigen is currently unknown. The rearrangement links TRBV14 to TRBJ2-1; unclear D gene. This receptor was taken from a man aged 70-80 years in good health. Sequencing input: blood. In nucleotides, the CDR3 is TGTGCCAGCAGCCAAAGGGTAGAGCAGTTCTTC. Its translation: CASSQRVEQFF.